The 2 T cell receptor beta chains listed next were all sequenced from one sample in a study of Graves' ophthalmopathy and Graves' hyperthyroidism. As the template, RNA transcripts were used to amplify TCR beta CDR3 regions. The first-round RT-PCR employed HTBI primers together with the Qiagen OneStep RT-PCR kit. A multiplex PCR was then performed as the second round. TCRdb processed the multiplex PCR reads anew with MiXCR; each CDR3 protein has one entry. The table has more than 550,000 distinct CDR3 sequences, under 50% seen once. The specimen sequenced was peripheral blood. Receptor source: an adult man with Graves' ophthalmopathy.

CDR3 nucleotides: TGTGCCAGCAGAACAGAAGGAGCCGCCGGGGAGCTGTTTTTT. It encodes CASRTEGAAGELFF. The chain uses TRBV7-2 and TRBJ2-2; D uncertain. The CDR3 has 14 residues. Germline CDR1 is SGHTA and CDR2 is FQGNSA. V lost 6 bases to trimming and J lost 6 bases, with 14 bases between them.

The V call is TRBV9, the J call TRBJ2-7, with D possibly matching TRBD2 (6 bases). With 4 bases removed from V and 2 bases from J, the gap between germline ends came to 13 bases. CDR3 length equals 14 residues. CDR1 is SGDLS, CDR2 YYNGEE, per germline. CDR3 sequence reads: CASSTGSGTYEQYF. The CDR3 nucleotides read TGTGCCAGCAGCACCGGGAGTGGGACCTACGAGCAGTACTTC.